These 18 T cell receptor beta chains originate from one sample sequenced in a study of blood T cell repertoires in COVID-19 (dated by TCRdb to the early 2020s). The library was obtained by the immunoSEQ multiplex PCR assay. TCRdb took over this immuneACCESS table, retaining in-frame rearrangements with V and J assigned. Such tables are incomplete; in checked studies, under half of the missing clones stem from an unresolved V gene, and the remainder is unexplained. The sample includes nearly 110,000 clones, with under 95% observed a single time. The ten top clones hold roughly 1.2% of the sample. Sequenced sample: peripheral blood. The receptors come from a woman in her twenties or thirties with acute or convalescent COVID-19.

This chain joins TRBV4-1 and TRBJ1-5; weak D call: TRBD1 (5 bases). Germline CDR1 reads MGHRA; CDR2 reads YSYEKL. The CDR3 length is 19 residues. Trimming took off 1 base at V and 2 bases at J, with 21 bases between the two ends. CDR3 in amino acids: CASSQVEDIALVGNQPQHF. DNA of the CDR3: TGCGCCAGCAGCCAAGTAGAGGACATTGCTTTGGTGGGCAATCAGCCCCAGCATTTT.

The chain carries TRBV6-5 and TRBJ1-2; the match to TRBD1 covers 9 bases. V lost 7 bases and J lost 0; bases outside the gene matches: 6. The CDR3 length is 15 residues. The germline V gene encodes CDR1 MNHEY and CDR2 SVGAGI. The CDR3 coding sequence is TGTGCCAGCACCCCGGACAGGGGCCCTAACTATGGCTACACCTTC. Protein sequence: CASTPDRGPNYGYTF.

V gene TRBV7-3 combines with J gene TRBJ1-1, with a possible D match to TRBD1 (5 bases). V lost 2 bases and J lost 0, with 7 bases in between. Looked up from germline, CDR1 is SGHTA and CDR2 is FQGTGA. This CDR3 comprises 14 residues. The CDR3: CASSLGAMNTEAFF. The CDR3 nucleotides are TGTGCCAGCAGCTTAGGGGCTATGAACACTGAAGCTTTCTTT.

This clone was counted a single time. The V gene is TRBV10-3, the J gene TRBJ2-2, with D tentatively TRBD1 (6 bases). Between the trimmed V and J ends, which lost 2 bases and 2 bases, there was a span of 12 bases. CDR1 is ENHRY and CDR2 is SYGVKD in the germline V gene. The CDR3 spans 16 residues. The CDR3 is CAISEETGDNTGELFF. Here the CDR3 DNA reads TGTGCCATCAGTGAGGAGACAGGAGACAACACCGGGGAGCTGTTTTTT.

The chain is built from TRBV6-5 and TRBJ1-1, with TRBD1 identical over 8 bases. With 6 bases clipped from V and 2 bases from J, the junction kept 8 bases outside the gene matches. CDR1 MNHEY and CDR2 SVGAGI come from the germline V gene. The CDR3 totals 15 residues. In DNA, the CDR3 is TGTGCCAGCAGCTTAAGACAGGGGTTAAACACTGAAGCTTTCTTT. Protein: CASSLRQGLNTEAFF.

The chain combines TRBV24-1 with TRBJ2-1; 12 bases line up with TRBD2. Trimming cost V 4 bases and J 6 bases; bases outside gene matches: 6. The CDR3 is 16 residues long. Germline V CDR1 and CDR2: KGHDR, SFDVKD. CDR3 sequence: CATSDPGLAGLNEQFF. The DNA for the CDR3 is TGTGCCACCAGTGACCCGGGACTAGCGGGTCTCAATGAGCAGTTCTTC.

The chain recombines TRBV7-9 with TRBJ1-4, with 8 bases that match TRBD1. Trimming at V came to 0 bases and at J to 7 bases, leaving 4 bases not matched to a gene. The CDR3 spans 15 residues. The germline gives CDR1 SEHNR, CDR2 FQNEAQ (reference sequence). CDR3 sequence: CASSLAETGVEKLFF. In DNA, the CDR3 is TGTGCCAGCAGCTTAGCGGAGACAGGGGTTGAAAAACTGTTTTTT.

V and J are TRBV4-3 and TRBJ2-3; tentative D call: TRBD1 (6 bases). The CDR3 is 17 residues long. Per germline, CDR1 LGHNA and CDR2 YSLEER. V lost 0 bases, J lost 4 bases, and 17 bases lay in between. DNA of the CDR3: TGCGCCAGCAGCCAAGATTCGGGCAGGGGAGTCGCAGATACGCAGTATTTT. Its translation: CASSQDSGRGVADTQYF.

The gene calls are TRBV19 and TRBJ2-1; tentative D call: TRBD2 (6 bases). CDR3 length equals 14 residues. Germline V gene lookup returns CDR1 LNHDA and CDR2 SQIVND (reference sequence). The V gene lost 7 bases and the J gene lost 4 bases, with 14 bases spanning the gap. CDR3 nucleotide sequence: TGTGCCAGTAACGGGGGTGAAAGGTACAATGAGCAGTTCTTC. Translating gives CASNGGERYNEQFF.

The chain employs TRBV19 and TRBJ2-7; 7 bases match TRBD1. Germline V gene lookup returns CDR1 LNHDA and CDR2 SQIVND (reference sequence). After removal of 2 bases from V and 3 bases from J, the junction contained 13 bases not matched to a gene. The CDR3 totals 17 residues. This CDR3 reads CASSILRPTGFSYEQYF. The DNA of the CDR3 is TGTGCCAGTAGTATATTACGGCCGACAGGGTTCAGCTACGAGCAGTACTTC.

The chain employs TRBV4-1 and TRBJ1-1; no clear D. Trimming removed 3 bases from V and 3 bases from J, with 11 bases in between. The CDR3 length is 14 residues. Looked up from germline, CDR1 is MGHRA and CDR2 is YSYEKL. DNA for the CDR3: TGCGCCAGCAGCCAGGGAGCATGGGACACTGAAGCTTTCTTT. This translates into CASSQGAWDTEAFF.

The chain carries TRBV18 and TRBJ1-3; D perhaps matches TRBD1 (6 bases). Trimming took 5 bases from V and 0 from J, leaving 11 bases between them. Looked up from germline, CDR1 is KGHSH and CDR2 is LQKENI. The CDR3 spans 15 residues. Here the CDR3 reads CASSRDTSSGNTIYF. The CDR3, as DNA: TGTGCCAGCTCAAGGGACACAAGCTCTGGAAACACCATATATTTT.

This clone was seen more than once but under ten times. J is TRBJ1-2 and V is TRBV7-2, with a possible D match to TRBD1 (5 bases). This CDR3 is built from 17 residues. The ends were cut back, 1 base at V and 5 bases at J, with 20 bases in the middle. Germline assignment: CDR1 SGHTA and CDR2 FQGNSA. The DNA for the CDR3 is TGTGCCAGCAGCTTAGGGGCAGGGCTCTCTCAAGGATATGGCTACACCTTC. This codes for CASSLGAGLSQGYGYTF.

CDR3 residues: CASSRVGPGQKTPWGYTF. Here the CDR3 DNA reads TGTGCCAGCAGTCGAGTTGGGCCGGGACAGAAAACCCCCTGGGGCTACACCTTC. The genes are TRBV28 and TRBJ1-2; 7 bases are a match to TRBD1. The germline gives CDR1 MDHEN, CDR2 SYDVKM. This CDR3 spans 18 amino acids. With V trimmed by 5 bases and J by 8 bases, 23 bases remained unmatched.

The chain carries TRBV28 and TRBJ1-6, with unresolved D. The V end was cut by 7 bases, the J end by 8 bases, with 18 bases between. The CDR3 length is 15 residues. Per the germline V gene, CDR1 is MDHEN and CDR2 is SYDVKM. The CDR3 DNA reads TGTGCCAGCACGATATCCGGGAGCGGGCATTCACCCCTCCACTTT. This codes for CASTISGSGHSPLHF.

V and J are TRBV11-3 and TRBJ2-7; a possible D gene is TRBD2 (5 bases). Germline loops: CDR1 SGHNT, CDR2 YENEEA. CDR3 size: 13 residues. Trimming stripped 0 bases from V and 3 bases from J, with 6 bases between. CDR3 coding DNA: TGTGCCAGCAGCTTAGACGGGGACTACGAGCAGTACTTC. Amino acid sequence: CASSLDGDYEQYF.

This chain links TRBV5-5 with TRBJ2-7; the D is unclear. CDR1 is SGHKS, CDR2 YYEKEE, per germline (reference sequence). The CDR3 extends over 14 amino acids. Trimming removed 4 bases at V and 5 bases at J, with 16 bases between. The CDR3 sequence is CASSLPHEVDEQYF. The CDR3 DNA reads TGTGCCAGCAGCCTCCCGCACGAGGTCGACGAGCAGTACTTC.

This clone turned up a few times. The gene calls are TRBV7-9 and TRBJ2-1; perhaps TRBD2 as D (5 bases). Trimming left V 4 bases short and J 6 bases short, with 19 bases between. This CDR3 is built from 16 residues. Germline V gives CDR1 SEHNR, CDR2 FQNEAQ (reference sequence). The CDR3 DNA sequence: TGTGCCAGCAGCTCCACCCCGGCGGGCCAAACCAATGAGCAGTTCTTC. This encodes CASSSTPAGQTNEQFF.